The clone carrying this T cell receptor beta chain was detected a few times. What it recognizes is unknown. Tagging with unique molecular identifiers was applied to individual cDNA molecules. TCRdb analysed the 5' RACE reads with MiXCR anew, one entry per CDR3 protein. The sample consists of 55,000 to 75,000 distinct CDR3 sequences, about a tenth of them appearing once. The data originate from a study of early T cells in non-severe SARS-CoV-2 infection. For the study at large: The authors sequenced bulk RNA from unsorted whole blood, leaving chains unpaired.

Broader study findings: Matching against VDJdb likely underestimated virus-specific expansions, favoring anti-spike CD8.

The sequencing sample was made of whole blood. The clonotype comes from an adult who was a healthcare worker with PCR-confirmed SARS-CoV-2 infection or an uninfected control (not recorded which).

Here the CDR3 DNA reads TGTGCCAGCAGGGCACCTAGGCGTTTTTACATTCAGTACTTC. It encodes CASRAPRRFYIQYF. The chain joins TRBV25-1 to TRBJ2-4; no firm D call. Germline V gives CDR1 MGHDK, CDR2 SYGVNS. V lost 6 bases and J 8 bases, leaving 17 bases between the germline ends. The CDR3 loop spans 14 amino acids. The whole variable domain, filled in from reference TRBV25-1 and TRBJ2-4, reads EADIYQTPRYLVIGTGKKITLECSQTMGHDKMYWYQQDPGMELHLIHYSYGVNSTEKGDLSSESTVSRIRTEHFPLTLESARPSHTSQYLCASRAPRRFYIQYFGAGTRLSVL.